The 32 T cell receptor beta chains presented below share a single source sample, sequenced in a study of blood T cell repertoires in COVID-19. Clones were read by immunoSEQ multiplex PCR, and TCRdb kept only the in-frame ones, dropping some. The table records some 30,000 clones, more than 90% of them present only once. The sample comprised peripheral blood. These receptor sequences come from a man in his 70s with active or convalescent COVID-19.

This clone was seen only once. The chain employs TRBV15 and TRBJ1-3; 9 nucleotides agree with TRBD1. V trimming: 1 base; J trimming: 0 bases; junction bases outside the gene matches: 16. This CDR3 contains 21 residues. The V gene's germline CDR1 is LNHNV and CDR2 YYDKDF (reference sequence). CDR3 residues: CATSRGSSGTGPYFSGNTIYF. CDR3 nucleotide sequence: TGTGCCACCAGCAGAGGCAGTTCCGGGACAGGGCCTTATTTCTCTGGAAACACCATATATTTT. The variable domain in full, with the rest retrieved from reference TRBV15 and TRBJ1-3, is DAMVIQNPRYQVTQFGKPVTLSCSQTLNHNVMYWYQQKSSQAPKLLFHYYDKDFNNEADTPDNFQSRRPNTSFCFLDIRSPGLGDTAMYLCATSRGSSGTGPYFSGNTIYFGEGSWLTVV.

This chain joins TRBV6-6 and TRBJ1-2; D call uncertain. CDR3 size: 13 residues. V was shortened by 2 bases and J by 5 bases, with 9 bases between the two germline ends. Germline assignment: CDR1 MNHNY and CDR2 SVGAGI (reference sequence). CDR3 DNA: TGTGCCAGCAGTTACAATACTCAATATGGCTACACCTTC. Its translation: CASSYNTQYGYTF.

This chain joins TRBV24-1 and TRBJ2-5, with D possibly TRBD2 on 6 matching bases. The CDR3 is 15 amino acids. Trimming took off 5 bases at V and 0 bases at J, with 12 bases between the two ends. Per the germline V gene, CDR1 is KGHDR and CDR2 is SFDVKD. CDR3 protein: CATSGGSGNQETQYF. The CDR3 DNA sequence: TGTGCCACCAGTGGGGGTAGCGGCAACCAAGAGACCCAGTACTTC.

The rearrangement uses TRBV7-9 and TRBJ2-3, with 13 bases fitting TRBD2. CDR3 size: 18 residues. Per germline, CDR1 SEHNR and CDR2 FQNEAQ (reference sequence). After removal of 5 bases from V and 1 base from J, the junction contained 9 bases not matched to a gene. In nucleotides, the CDR3 is TGTGCCAGCAGCCAACTAGCGGGAGGGATATCGGGCACAGATACGCAGTATTTT. Translation gives CASSQLAGGISGTDTQYF.

The rearrangement joins TRBV12-3 or TRBV12-4 to TRBJ1-5; possibly TRBD1 for D (5 bases). V was trimmed by 7 bases and J by 6 bases, leaving 13 bases between them. The CDR3 is made up of 13 amino acids. The CDR3, as DNA: TGTGCCAGCACCCCAGGGTTTTCTCAGCCCCAGCATTTT. Residues: CASTPGFSQPQHF.

The chain links TRBV19 to TRBJ1-1; TRBD1 aligns across 7 bases. CDR1 is LNHDA, CDR2 SQIVND, per germline (reference sequence). V lost 4 bases and J lost 4; bases outside the gene matches: 9. CDR3 length: 15 residues. This CDR3 is CASSTEGTGVTEAFF. The CDR3 DNA is TGTGCCAGTAGTACCGAAGGTACAGGGGTCACTGAAGCTTTCTTT.

J is TRBJ1-5 and V is TRBV20-1; TRBD1 aligns across 8 bases. The CDR3 is made up of 15 amino acids. Germline V gives CDR1 DFQATT, CDR2 SNEGSKA (reference sequence). Trimming took 3 bases from V and 1 from J; bases not matched to a gene: 5. CDR3 protein: CSASPGGSSNQPQHF. The CDR3 coding sequence is TGCAGTGCTAGTCCAGGGGGCTCGAGCAATCAGCCCCAGCATTTT.

The CDR3 coding sequence is TGTGCCAGCAGCCCGGGACAGACTAATGAAAAACTGTTTTTT. Its protein is CASSPGQTNEKLFF. The chain recombines TRBV5-5 with TRBJ1-4, with 7 bases that match TRBD1. This CDR3 spans 14 amino acids. Per the germline V gene, CDR1 is SGHKS and CDR2 is YYEKEE (reference sequence). Trimming at V came to 4 bases and at J to 2 bases, leaving 2 bases not matched to a gene.

This rearrangement joins TRBV28 to TRBJ1-5, with 8 bases that match TRBD1. This CDR3 is 15 amino acids long. Per the germline V gene, CDR1 is MDHEN and CDR2 is SYDVKM. Unmatched junction bases numbered 4, after V lost 2 bases and J lost 4 bases. In nucleotides, the CDR3 is TGTGCCAGCAGTTTAAGCGGACAGGGAAATCAGCCCCAGCATTTT. Translation: CASSLSGQGNQPQHF. The whole variable domain, remainder taken from reference TRBV28 and TRBJ1-5, is DVKVTQSSRYLVKRTGEKVFLECVQDMDHENMFWYRQDPGLGLRLIYFSYDVKMKEKGDIPEGYSVSREKKERFSLILESASTNQTSMYLCASSLSGQGNQPQHFGDGTRLSIL.

The genes are TRBV7-3 and TRBJ2-5, with D possibly TRBD1 on 5 matching bases. CDR3 length: 17 amino acids. V gave up 1 base and J gave up 5 bases, with 20 bases separating them. Germline V CDR1 and CDR2: SGHTA, FQGTGA. Here the CDR3 reads CASSLRPRGASGETQYF. CDR3 DNA sequence: TGTGCCAGCAGCTTAAGACCCCGTGGGGCTTCGGGTGAGACCCAGTACTTC. The full variable domain, rest sourced from reference TRBV7-3 and TRBJ2-5, is GAGVSQTPSNKVTEKGKYVELRCDPISGHTALYWYRQSLGQGPEFLIYFQGTGAADDSGLPNDRFFAVRPEGSVSTLKIQRTERGDSAVYLCASSLRPRGASGETQYFGPGTRLLVL.

The V gene is TRBV9, the J gene TRBJ2-1, with TRBD1 matching 7 bases. The length of the CDR3 is 15 residues. The germline V gene encodes CDR1 SGDLS and CDR2 YYNGEE. With V trimmed by 0 bases and J by 7 bases, 7 bases remained unmatched. CDR3: CASSVGRGRGNEQFF. In DNA form, the CDR3 reads TGTGCCAGCAGCGTAGGAAGGGGGCGCGGGAATGAGCAGTTCTTC. The full variable domain, rest sourced from reference TRBV9 and TRBJ2-1, is DSGVTQTPKHLITATGQRVTLRCSPRSGDLSVYWYQQSLDQGLQFLIQYYNGEERAKGNILERFSAQQFPDLHSELNLSSLELGDSALYFCASSVGRGRGNEQFFGPGTRLTVL.

The J gene is TRBJ2-7, the V gene TRBV30; D is unclear. The CDR3 is 15 amino acids. Trimming took 7 bases from V and 0 from J, leaving 19 bases between them. In germline, CDR1 is GTSNPN, CDR2 SVGIG (reference sequence). DNA for the CDR3: TGTGCCTTGGAAGTACACGGTGCTAGCTCCTACGAGCAGTACTTC. It specifies CALEVHGASSYEQYF.

The chain is built from TRBV15 and TRBJ1-6, with 7 nucleotides matching TRBD1. Germline CDR1 and CDR2: LNHNV and YYDKDF (reference sequence). V lost 9 bases and J lost 7; bases outside the gene matches: 6. The CDR3 spans 13 residues. CDR3 in amino acids: CATSPGQNSPLHF. CDR3 sequence (DNA): TGTGCCACTTCGCCGGGACAGAATTCACCCCTCCACTTT. The entire variable domain, with the rest obtained from reference TRBV15 and TRBJ1-6, is as follows: DAMVIQNPRYQVTQFGKPVTLSCSQTLNHNVMYWYQQKSSQAPKLLFHYYDKDFNNEADTPDNFQSRRPNTSFCFLDIRSPGLGDTAMYLCATSPGQNSPLHFGNGTRLTVT.

The chain employs TRBV6-5 and TRBJ1-3; the D is unclear. CDR1 and CDR2 from the germline V gene are MNHEY and SVGAGI. The V and J ends lost 4 bases and 4 bases respectively, with 14 bases between them. The CDR3 has 15 amino acids. CDR3 loop: CASSSWVGGGNTIYF. CDR3 DNA: TGTGCCAGCAGTTCCTGGGTCGGCGGAGGAAACACCATATATTTT.

This clone has a single count. The J gene is TRBJ2-2, the V gene TRBV6-5; TRBD1 might be the D (5 bases). CDR3 size: 15 residues. Trimming left V 5 bases short and J 6 bases short, with 16 bases between. Germline assignment: CDR1 MNHEY and CDR2 SVGAGI. The CDR3 loop is CASSISTGAAGELFF. CDR3 bases: TGTGCCAGCAGTATCTCTACAGGCGCCGCCGGGGAGCTGTTTTTT.

The chain recombines TRBV7-2 with TRBJ1-3; 10 bases fit TRBD1. CDR3 size: 17 residues. Germline CDR1 SGHTA, CDR2 FQGNSA. Trimming took 2 bases from V and 3 from J; bases not matched to a gene: 7. The CDR3 coding sequence is TGTGCCAGCAGCTTAAGGTGGGACAGGGGTAGTGGAAACACCATATATTTT. Translated, it gives CASSLRWDRGSGNTIYF.

This sequence joins TRBV6-2 or TRBV6-3 and TRBJ2-3; D might be TRBD2 (5 bases). Germline V gives CDR1 MNHEY, CDR2 SVGEGT. The CDR3 contains 13 residues. Deletions cut 7 bases from V and 1 base from J, with 9 bases between. The CDR3 sequence is CASTPGGTDTQYF. The CDR3 coding sequence is TGTGCCAGCACCCCCGGGGGCACAGATACGCAGTATTTT.

The chain is built from TRBV11-1 and TRBJ2-1; 7 positions agree with TRBD2. Germline V gene data show CDR1 as SGHAT and CDR2 as FQDESV (reference sequence). The length of the CDR3 is 15 residues. Losses at the gene ends were 5 bases for V and 2 bases for J; bases not matched to a gene: 6. The chain's CDR3 is CASSPPGGAYNEQFF. In DNA, the CDR3 is TGTGCCAGCAGCCCCCCGGGAGGCGCCTACAATGAGCAGTTCTTC.

The chain has TRBV19 and TRBJ2-3; D gene uncertain. Germline CDR1 LNHDA, CDR2 SQIVND (reference sequence). V lost 2 bases, J lost 7 bases, and 4 bases lay in between. This CDR3 has 11 residues. Here the CDR3 reads CASSISYTQYF. CDR3 bases: TGTGCCAGTAGTATATCATATACGCAGTATTTT.

This chain joins TRBV6-2 or TRBV6-3 and TRBJ2-5; 10 bases fit TRBD2. V gave up 5 bases and J gave up 4 bases; unmatched junction bases: 10. The CDR3 covers 16 residues. Germline V gene data show CDR1 as MNHEY and CDR2 as SVGEGT. CDR3 DNA: TGTGCCAGCAGTGGTCCTAGCGGGGGCCTTAGAGAGACCCAGTACTTC. It yields the protein CASSGPSGGLRETQYF.

This chain connects TRBV27 to TRBJ2-1; possibly TRBD2 for D (7 bases). The V end lost 6 bases, the J end lost 5 bases, and 35 bases lay between the germline ends. The germline V gene encodes CDR1 MNHEY and CDR2 SMNVEV (reference sequence). This CDR3 is 21 amino acids long. As DNA, the CDR3 is TGTGCCAGCAGCCAAAAGGGGGGGGAAACCCCCCGGTGGGCGGGGGACAATGAGCAGTTCTTC. Protein sequence: CASSQKGGETPRWAGDNEQFF.

The count of this clone is one. This chain joins TRBV6-5 and TRBJ2-5; TRBD1 aligns across 9 bases. J lost 5 bases, V lost 5 bases, and 3 bases had no gene match. The CDR3 runs to 13 residues. Looked up from germline, CDR1 is MNHEY and CDR2 is SVGAGI. CDR3 DNA: TGTGCCAGCAGTACAGGGGGCGCGGAGACCCAGTACTTC. Protein sequence: CASSTGGAETQYF.

This clone has just one count. CDR3 bases: TGTGCCAGCAGCCCCAGGGGTTCTTATGGCTACACCTTC. This codes for CASSPRGSYGYTF. The rearrangement links TRBV27 to TRBJ1-2, with D possibly TRBD1 on 6 matching bases. With 6 bases removed from V and 5 bases from J, the gap between germline ends came to 13 bases. Germline CDR1 and CDR2: MNHEY and SMNVEV (reference sequence). The CDR3 contains 13 residues.

This clone has a single count. The gene calls are TRBV29-1 and TRBJ1-2; 10 bases agree with TRBD1. CDR1 is SQVTM and CDR2 is ANQGSEA in the germline V gene. V was pared by 5 bases and J by 4 bases, with 4 bases of the junction left unmatched. The length of the CDR3 is 13 residues. CDR3 sequence reads: CSVPRTGGYGYTF. CDR3 DNA: TGCAGCGTTCCTAGGACAGGGGGCTATGGCTACACCTTC.

V is TRBV27 and J is TRBJ2-7; D uncertain. CDR3 length equals 10 residues. The germline gives CDR1 MNHEY, CDR2 SMNVEV (reference sequence). The CDR3 region is CPPPFYEQYF. The CDR3 bases are TGTCCCCCCCCCTTCTACGAGCAGTACTTC.

The chain carries TRBV27 and TRBJ2-7, with a weak D call TRBD2 (5 bases). This CDR3 has 16 residues. In germline, CDR1 is MNHEY, CDR2 SMNVEV (reference sequence). The germline V and J ends were trimmed by 5 bases and 3 bases, with 20 bases remaining between them. The CDR3 region is CASSLQIAGRGYEQYF. CDR3 in DNA: TGTGCCAGCAGTCTACAAATTGCGGGTCGGGGCTACGAGCAGTACTTC.

The chain couples TRBV5-1 to TRBJ2-2; TRBD1 aligns across 7 bases. The CDR3 is 16 residues long. The ends lost 7 bases at V and 0 bases at J; junction bases unmatched: 9. Germline CDR1 SGHRS, CDR2 YFSETQ. Here the CDR3 reads CASSARGHTNTGELFF. CDR3 bases: TGCGCCAGCTCAGCTAGGGGGCACACGAACACCGGGGAGCTGTTTTTT.

V gene TRBV11-3 combines with J gene TRBJ2-1; TRBD2 agrees at 11 bases. Germline V lookup: CDR1 SGHNT, CDR2 YENEEA. With 0 bases clipped from V and 9 bases from J, the junction kept 10 bases outside the gene matches. This CDR3 region has 17 residues. For the CDR3, the DNA is TGTGCCAGCAGCTTAGATCTGACTAGCGGGACCTTGGGTGAGCAGTTCTTC. Its translation is CASSLDLTSGTLGEQFF.

V and J are TRBV7-9 and TRBJ2-5, with D hard to call. There are 15 residues in the CDR3. V lost 1 base and J lost 5, with 14 bases in between. In germline, CDR1 is SEHNR, CDR2 FQNEAQ (reference sequence). The CDR3 region has the DNA TGTGCCAGCAGCTTAGACGTGACTGCCGGGGAGACCCAGTACTTC. The encoded protein is CASSLDVTAGETQYF.

The chain employs TRBV25-1 and TRBJ1-2; D gene uncertain. CDR1 is MGHDK and CDR2 is SYGVNS in the germline V gene. Trimming took off 1 base at V and 5 bases at J, with 2 bases between the two ends. The CDR3 is 11 amino acids. CDR3 nucleotide sequence: TGTGCCAGCAGTGAATTATATGGCTACACCTTC. It encodes CASSELYGYTF.

This clone was observed a single time. The chain joins TRBV2 to TRBJ1-1; no clear D gene. V shed 8 bases and J shed 5 bases, with 15 bases lying between them. This CDR3 has 13 amino acids. Germline loops: CDR1 SNHLY, CDR2 FYNNEI. CDR3: CASAAEDETEAFF. CDR3 in DNA: TGTGCCAGCGCGGCGGAGGATGAGACTGAAGCTTTCTTT. Based on the CDR3 plus reference TRBV2 and TRBJ1-1, the full variable domain is EPEVTQTPSHQVTQMGQEVILRCVPISNHLYFYWYRQILGQKVEFLVSFYNNEISEKSEIFDDQFSVERPDGSNFTLKIRSTKLEDSAMYFCASAAEDETEAFFGQGTRLTVV.

The V and J genes are TRBV6-6 and TRBJ1-1, with a weak D call TRBD1 (5 bases). The germline V gene encodes CDR1 MNHNY and CDR2 SVGAGI (reference sequence). The CDR3 covers 14 residues. V was clipped by 2 bases and J by 1 base, with 8 bases between them. The CDR3 protein is CASSYPQGNTEAFF. In nucleotides, the CDR3 is TGTGCCAGCAGTTACCCCCAGGGGAACACTGAAGCTTTCTTT.